A selection of T cell receptor beta chains follows, all from one sample in a study of spatial heterogeneity in lung cancer. TCRdb ran MiXCR on the 5' RACE reads and lists one entry per CDR3 protein. The sample holds 48,000 or so distinct CDR3 sequences, approximately 5.7% seen once. The sample in question was PBMCs, obtained at surgery. The receptor source for this set is a male donor with early-stage non-small cell lung cancer. Each CDR3 is given with its conserved first and last residue. A D gene is named only where the DNA matches it firmly. Rows give clone size only sometimes, using once, few, many, or a class for an expanded clone.

V gene	D gene	J gene	clone size	CDR3 DNA	CDR3 protein
TRBV6-1	TRBD1	TRBJ1-5	many	TGTGCCAGCAGACTATCTGACAGGGACGGTCAGCCCCAGCATTTT	CASRLSDRDGQPQHF
TRBV4-3	TRBD2	TRBJ2-7	few	TGCGCCAGCAGCCAAGATGGGACTAGCGGGAGGGTAAAAAAGTACTTC	CASSQDGTSGRVKKYF
TRBV12-5	TRBD2	TRBJ2-1	few	TGTGCTAGTGGTTTGGACGGACTAGCGGGAGTACGTGAGCAGTTCTTC	CASGLDGLAGVREQFF
TRBV6-6	TRBD1	TRBJ2-2	many	TGTGCCAGCAGACGACAGGGCGGTACCGGGGAGCTGTTTTTT	CASRRQGGTGELFF
TRBV6-5	TRBD2	TRBJ2-3	many	TGTGCCAGCAGTTACGCTAGCGGGCAAGATACGCAGTATTTT	CASSYASGQDTQYF
TRBV20-1	NA	TRBJ1-1	once	TGCAGTACTAGTTCCCCGGTGAACACTGAAGCTTTCTTT	CSTSSPVNTEAFF
TRBV7-6	NA	TRBJ1-2	NA	TGTGCCAGCAGCTTAGCCCCGTACTATGGCTACACCTTC	CASSLAPYYGYTF
TRBV6-6	NA	TRBJ2-5	few	TGTGCCAGCCGAGACACTAAGGGGGAGACCCAGTACTTC	CASRDTKGETQYF
TRBV21-1	NA	TRBJ2-1	few	TGTGCCAGCAGCAAGCCCCCCTCAGACAATGAGCAGTTCTTC	CASSKPPSDNEQFF
TRBV6-5	NA	TRBJ1-2	NA	TGTGCCAGCAGTTACGGGGCCGAGAGGGGCTACACCTTC	CASSYGAERGYTF
TRBV4-1	NA	TRBJ2-1	many	TGCGCCAGCAGCCAACTCCGGACTCTACGCTCCTACAATGAGCAGTTCTTC	CASSQLRTLRSYNEQFF
TRBV7-3	NA	TRBJ2-1	many	TGTGCCAGCAGCTTAATGATTAGCCCCACCTCCTACAATGAGCAGTTCTTC	CASSLMISPTSYNEQFF
TRBV7-6	NA	TRBJ2-5	many	TGTGCCAGCAGTTCCCAGACAGGTTTGGAGACCCAGTACTTC	CASSSQTGLETQYF
TRBV28	TRBD2	TRBJ2-7	many	TGTGCCAGCACCCCGACTAGCGGGAGATACGAGCAGTACTTC	CASTPTSGRYEQYF
TRBV7-2	NA	TRBJ2-3	NA	TGTGCCAGCAGCTTACTATCAATCCTCCCAGATACGCAGTATTTT	CASSLLSILPDTQYF